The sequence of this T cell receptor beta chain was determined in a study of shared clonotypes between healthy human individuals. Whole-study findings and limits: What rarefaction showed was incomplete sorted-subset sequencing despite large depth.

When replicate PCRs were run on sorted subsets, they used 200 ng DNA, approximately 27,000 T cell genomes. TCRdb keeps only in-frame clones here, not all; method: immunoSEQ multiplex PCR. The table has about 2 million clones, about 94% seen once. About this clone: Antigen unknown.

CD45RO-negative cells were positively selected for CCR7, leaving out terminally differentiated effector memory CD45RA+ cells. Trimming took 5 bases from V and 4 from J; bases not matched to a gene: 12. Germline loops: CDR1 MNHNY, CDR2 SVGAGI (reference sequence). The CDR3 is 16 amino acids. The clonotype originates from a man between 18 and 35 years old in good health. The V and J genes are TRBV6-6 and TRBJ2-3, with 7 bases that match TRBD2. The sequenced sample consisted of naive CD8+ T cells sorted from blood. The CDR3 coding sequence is TGTGCCAGCAGTCCCGGGGCGGGGGTTGGGTCAGATACGCAGTATTTT. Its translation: CASSPGAGVGSDTQYF.